These 4 T cell receptor beta chains came from one sample sequenced in a study of blood T cell repertoires in COVID-19. The method was immunoSEQ multiplex PCR; TCRdb's version includes in-frame clones alone and lacks a portion of them. The sample includes about 82,000 clones, around 81% of them seen just once. Sequencing input: peripheral blood. Receptor source: a man older than 75 with active or convalescent COVID-19.

This clone was recorded a few times. The rearrangement uses TRBV5-5 and TRBJ1-1; possibly TRBD1 for D (5 bases). Germline lookup yields CDR1 SGHKS and CDR2 YYEKEE (reference sequence). The CDR3 totals 14 residues. V was cut by 4 bases and J by 11 bases, with 21 bases left in between. The CDR3 DNA reads as TGTGCCAGCAGCCACCCCCCGTCCAGGGATTCGGCTTTCTTT. It codes for CASSHPPSRDSAFF. The full variable domain, completed using reference TRBV5-5 and TRBJ1-1, is DAGVTQSPTHLIKTRGQQVTLRCSPISGHKSVSWYQQVLGQGPQFIFQYYEKEERGRGNFPDRFSARQFPNYSSELNVNALLLGDSALYLCASSHPPSRDSAFFGQGTRLTVV.

The CDR3 DNA follows: TGTGCCAGCAGCCAGGGGGACAGGGGGAATATGGATACGCAGTATTTT. Amino acid sequence: CASSQGDRGNMDTQYF. The J gene is TRBJ2-3, the V gene TRBV3-1 (or the pseudogene TRBV3-2); TRBD1 agrees at 11 bases. Germline V gene data show CDR1 as LGHDT and CDR2 as YNNKEL (reference sequence). The junction had 8 bases not matched to a gene; V was cut back by 3 bases and J by 6 bases. The CDR3 consists of 16 residues.

The chain links TRBV6-5 to TRBJ2-3; 7 bases fit TRBD2. Germline CDR1 reads MNHEY; CDR2 reads SVGAGI. J gave up 0 bases and V 5 bases, and 2 bases lay outside the gene matches. The CDR3 totals 14 residues. The CDR3 DNA reads TGTGCCAGCAGTCTAGCGGAAAGCACAGATACGCAGTATTTT. It encodes CASSLAESTDTQYF.

CDR3 loop: CASSSDPAGGLRELFF. The CDR3 DNA reads TGCGCCAGCAGCTCTGATCCTGCGGGGGGGCTCAGGGAGCTGTTTTTT. This chain connects TRBV4-1 to TRBJ2-2; 9 positions agree with TRBD2. CDR1 is MGHRA and CDR2 is YSYEKL in the germline V gene. The V gene end was trimmed by 5 bases and the J gene end by 9 bases; junction bases not matched to a gene: 13. The CDR3 totals 16 residues.